This T cell receptor (beta chain) was identified in a study of blood T cell repertoires in COVID-19. Clones were sequenced by immunoSEQ multiplex PCR, and TCRdb holds only the in-frame ones, with some missing. The sample includes some 180,000 clones, more than 80% of them seen just once. Everyone who took part was 18 to 89 years old, and they came from about two dozen US areas. Donors in Cohort 3 who had recovered were those with two negative PCRs, healthcare professional clearance, or resolution of their symptoms. Germline CDR1 reads SGHVS; CDR2 reads FQNEAQ. Trimming took off 4 bases at V and 10 bases at J, with 14 bases between the two ends. This CDR3 contains 14 residues.

This chain joins TRBV7-8 and TRBJ1-6, with D possibly TRBD1 on 5 matching bases. What was sequenced was PBMCs or T cells enriched from blood (not recorded which). The clonotype originates from a man between 35 and 55 years old who had recovered from COVID-19. This CDR3 reads CASSYRDRGSPLHF. The CDR3 nucleotides read TGTGCCAGCAGCTATAGGGATCGGGGGTCACCCCTCCACTTT.